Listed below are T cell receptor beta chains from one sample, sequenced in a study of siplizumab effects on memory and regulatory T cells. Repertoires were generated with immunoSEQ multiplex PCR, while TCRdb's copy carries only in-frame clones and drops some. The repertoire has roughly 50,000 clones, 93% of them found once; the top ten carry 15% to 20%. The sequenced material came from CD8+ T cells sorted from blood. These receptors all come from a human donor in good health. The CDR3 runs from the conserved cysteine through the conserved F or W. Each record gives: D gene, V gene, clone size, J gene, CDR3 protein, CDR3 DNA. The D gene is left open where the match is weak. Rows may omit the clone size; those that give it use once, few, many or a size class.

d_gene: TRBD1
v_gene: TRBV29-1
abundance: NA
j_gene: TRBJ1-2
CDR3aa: CSAMDRVYGYTF
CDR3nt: TGCAGCGCGATGGACAGGGTCTATGGCTACACCTTC

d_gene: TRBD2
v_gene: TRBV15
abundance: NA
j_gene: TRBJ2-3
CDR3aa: CATSKREGRDTQYF
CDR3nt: TGTGCCACCAGCAAGCGGGAGGGCCGAGATACGCAGTATTTT

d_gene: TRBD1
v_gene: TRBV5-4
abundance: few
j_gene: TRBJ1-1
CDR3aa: CATGGRGEAFF
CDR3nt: TGTGCGACAGGGGGTCGTGGGGAAGCTTTCTTT

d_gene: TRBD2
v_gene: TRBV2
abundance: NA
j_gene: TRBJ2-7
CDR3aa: CASSEWGSGGVGSYEQYF
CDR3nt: TGTGCCAGCAGTGAGTGGGGGAGCGGGGGGGTCGGCTCCTACGAGCAGTACTTC

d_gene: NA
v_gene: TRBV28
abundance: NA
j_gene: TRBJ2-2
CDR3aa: CASSLFRDLNTGELFF
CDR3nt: TGTGCCAGCAGTTTATTCCGGGACTTGAACACCGGGGAGCTGTTTTTT

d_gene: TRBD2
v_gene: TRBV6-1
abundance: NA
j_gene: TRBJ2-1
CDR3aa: CASSVVVAGGFGVREQFF
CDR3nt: TGTGCCAGCAGTGTAGTAGTAGCGGGAGGTTTCGGGGTTCGTGAGCAGTTCTTC

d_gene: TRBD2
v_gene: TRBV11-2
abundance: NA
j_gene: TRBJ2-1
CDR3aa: CASSFNSGREQFF
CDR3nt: TGTGCCAGCAGCTTCAATAGCGGGAGAGAGCAGTTCTTC

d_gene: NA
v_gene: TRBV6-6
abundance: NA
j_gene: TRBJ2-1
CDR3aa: CASSYSVQDSYNEQFF
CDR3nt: TGTGCCAGCAGTTACTCGGTCCAGGACTCCTACAATGAGCAGTTCTTC

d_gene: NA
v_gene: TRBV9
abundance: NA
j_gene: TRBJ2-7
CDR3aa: CASSVGSLDEQYF
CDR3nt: TGTGCCAGCAGCGTGGGTAGCTTGGACGAGCAGTACTTC

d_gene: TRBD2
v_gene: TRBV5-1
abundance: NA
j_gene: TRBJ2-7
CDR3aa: CASSLSAGGYEQYF
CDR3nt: TGCGCCAGCAGCTTGTCCGCGGGAGGCTACGAGCAGTACTTC

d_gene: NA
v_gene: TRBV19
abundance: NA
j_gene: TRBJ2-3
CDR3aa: CASSNTDTQYF
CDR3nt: TGTGCCAGTTCTAACACAGATACGCAGTATTTT

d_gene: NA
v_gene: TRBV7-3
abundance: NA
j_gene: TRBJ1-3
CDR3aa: CASSPDSSGNTIYF
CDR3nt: TGTGCCAGCAGCCCCGACAGCTCTGGAAACACCATATATTTT

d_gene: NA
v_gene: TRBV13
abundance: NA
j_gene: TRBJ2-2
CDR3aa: CASPQGNGELFF
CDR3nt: TGTGCCAGCCCACAGGGCAACGGGGAGCTGTTTTTT

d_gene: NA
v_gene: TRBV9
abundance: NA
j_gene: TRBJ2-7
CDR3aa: CASSAGGVGGFDEQYF
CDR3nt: TGTGCCAGCAGCGCAGGAGGCGTGGGGGGATTCGACGAGCAGTACTTC

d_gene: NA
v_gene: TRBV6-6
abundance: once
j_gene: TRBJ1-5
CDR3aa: CASSSFEGGQPQHF
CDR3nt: TGTGCCAGCAGTTCATTCGAGGGGGGGCAGCCCCAGCATTTT

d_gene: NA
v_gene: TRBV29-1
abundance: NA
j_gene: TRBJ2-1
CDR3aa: CSVEFRGSDEQFF
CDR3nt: TGCAGCGTTGAGTTTCGGGGTTCCGATGAGCAGTTCTTC

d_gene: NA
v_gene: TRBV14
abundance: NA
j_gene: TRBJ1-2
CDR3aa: CASSQWTANYGYTF
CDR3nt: TGTGCCAGCAGCCAATGGACAGCGAACTATGGCTACACCTTC

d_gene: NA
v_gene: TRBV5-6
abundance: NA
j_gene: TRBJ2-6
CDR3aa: CASSLDDPGANVLTF
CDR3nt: TGTGCCAGCAGCCTGGACGATCCTGGGGCCAACGTCCTGACTTTC

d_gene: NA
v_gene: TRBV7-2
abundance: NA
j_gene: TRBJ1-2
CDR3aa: CASSPLEVGGYTF
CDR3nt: TGTGCCAGCAGCCCCCTCGAAGTTGGTGGCTACACCTTC

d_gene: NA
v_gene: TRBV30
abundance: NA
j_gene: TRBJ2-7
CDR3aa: CAFWTGSGPEQYF
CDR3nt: TGTGCCTTCTGGACAGGTAGCGGCCCCGAGCAGTACTTC

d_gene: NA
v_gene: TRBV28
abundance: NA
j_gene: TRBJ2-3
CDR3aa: CASTTWGEDTQYF
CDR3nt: TGTGCCAGCACCACCTGGGGAGAGGATACGCAGTATTTT

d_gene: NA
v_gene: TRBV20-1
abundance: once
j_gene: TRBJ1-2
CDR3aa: CSAVYGYTF
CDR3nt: TGCAGTGCTGTATATGGCTACACCTTC

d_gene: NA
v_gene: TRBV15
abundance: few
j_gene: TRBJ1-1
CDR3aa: CATSRVRQGEAFF
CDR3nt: TGTGCCACCAGCAGAGTACGTCAGGGTGAAGCTTTCTTT

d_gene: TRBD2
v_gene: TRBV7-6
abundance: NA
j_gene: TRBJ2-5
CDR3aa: CASSLTSGRETQYF
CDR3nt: TGTGCCAGCAGCTTGACTAGCGGGAGGGAGACCCAGTACTTC

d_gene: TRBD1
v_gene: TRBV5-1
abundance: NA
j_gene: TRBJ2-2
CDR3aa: CASSSSRDRVEGELFF
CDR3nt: TGCGCCAGCAGCTCGAGCCGGGACAGGGTTGAAGGGGAGCTGTTTTTT

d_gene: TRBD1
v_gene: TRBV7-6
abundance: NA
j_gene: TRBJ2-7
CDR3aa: CASSPGTDPYEQYF
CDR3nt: TGTGCCAGCAGCCCCGGGACAGATCCCTACGAGCAGTACTTC

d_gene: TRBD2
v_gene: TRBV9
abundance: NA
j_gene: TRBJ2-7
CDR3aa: CASALSSGSQYEQYF
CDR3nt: TGTGCCAGCGCTCTTAGCAGCGGGAGTCAGTACGAGCAGTACTTC

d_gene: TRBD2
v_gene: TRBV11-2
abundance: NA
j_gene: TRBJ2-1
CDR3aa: CASSPRAGSSYNEQFF
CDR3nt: TGTGCCAGCAGCCCAAGAGCGGGGAGCTCCTACAATGAGCAGTTCTTC

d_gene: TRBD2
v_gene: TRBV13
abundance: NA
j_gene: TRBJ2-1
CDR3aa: CASSHGLAGDEQFF
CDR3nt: TGTGCCAGCAGCCACGGACTAGCGGGTGATGAGCAGTTCTTC

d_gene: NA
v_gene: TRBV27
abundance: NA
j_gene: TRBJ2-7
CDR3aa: CASSFSGLSYEQYF
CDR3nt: TGTGCCAGCAGTTTTTCAGGGCTCTCCTACGAGCAGTACTTC

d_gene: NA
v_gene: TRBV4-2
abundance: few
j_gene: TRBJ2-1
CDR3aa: CASSRIAEQQFF
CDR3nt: TGTGCCAGCAGTCGCATAGCGGAACAACAGTTCTTC

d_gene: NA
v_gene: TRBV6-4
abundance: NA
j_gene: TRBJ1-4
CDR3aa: CASSATRGPNEKLFF
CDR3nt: TGTGCCAGCAGTGCCACCAGGGGACCTAATGAAAAACTGTTTTTT

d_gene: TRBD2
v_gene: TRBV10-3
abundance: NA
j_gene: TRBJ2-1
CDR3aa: CAISVTRSGTAYNEQFF
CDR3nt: TGTGCCATCAGTGTGACCCGTAGCGGGACCGCTTACAATGAGCAGTTCTTC

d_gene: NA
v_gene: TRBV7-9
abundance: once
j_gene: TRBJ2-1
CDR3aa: CASSAGLPLNEQFF
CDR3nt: TGTGCCAGCAGCGCGGGACTGCCTCTCAATGAGCAGTTCTTC

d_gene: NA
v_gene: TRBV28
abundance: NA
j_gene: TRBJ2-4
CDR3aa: CASSQPGDLIKNIQYF
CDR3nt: TGTGCCAGCAGCCAACCAGGGGACCTAATCAAAAACATTCAGTACTTC

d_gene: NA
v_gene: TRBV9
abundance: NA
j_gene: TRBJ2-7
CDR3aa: CASSVGVGGISYEQYF
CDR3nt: TGTGCCAGCAGCGTGGGTGTTGGGGGAATCTCCTACGAGCAGTACTTC

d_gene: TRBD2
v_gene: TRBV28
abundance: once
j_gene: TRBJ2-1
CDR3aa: CASSLRAGGGGNEQFF
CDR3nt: TGTGCCAGCAGTCTACGAGCGGGAGGAGGAGGGAATGAGCAGTTCTTC

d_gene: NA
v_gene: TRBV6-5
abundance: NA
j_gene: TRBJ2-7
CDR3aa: CASSYRVSYEQYF
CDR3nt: TGTGCCAGCAGTTACCGGGTTTCCTACGAGCAGTACTTC

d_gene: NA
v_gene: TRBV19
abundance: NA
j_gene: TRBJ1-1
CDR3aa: CASSTLNTEAFF
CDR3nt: TGTGCCAGTAGTACCCTGAACACTGAAGCTTTCTTT

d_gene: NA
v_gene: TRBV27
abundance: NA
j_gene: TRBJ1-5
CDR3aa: CASSFGRINQPQHF
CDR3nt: TGTGCCAGCAGTTTCGGACGGATCAATCAGCCCCAGCATTTT